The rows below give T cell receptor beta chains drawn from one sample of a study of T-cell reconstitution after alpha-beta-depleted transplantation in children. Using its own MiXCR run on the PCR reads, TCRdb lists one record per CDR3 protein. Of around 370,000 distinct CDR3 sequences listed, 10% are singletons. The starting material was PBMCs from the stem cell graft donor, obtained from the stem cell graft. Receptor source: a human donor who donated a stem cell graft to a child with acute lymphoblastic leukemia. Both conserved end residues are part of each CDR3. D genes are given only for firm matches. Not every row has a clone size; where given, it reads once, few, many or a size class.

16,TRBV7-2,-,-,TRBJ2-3,CASSLGDGTPTDTQYF,TGTGCCAGCAGCTTAGGGGACGGAACACCCACAGATACGCAGTATTTT
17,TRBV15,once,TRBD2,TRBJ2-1,CATSSRGREGWDNEQFF,TGTGCCACCAGCAGCCGAGGGCGGGAGGGGTGGGACAATGAGCAGTTCTTC
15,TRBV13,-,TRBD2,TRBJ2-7,CASSLRAGAGYEQYF,TGTGCCAGCAGCTTACGTGCGGGAGCAGGATATGAGCAGTACTTC
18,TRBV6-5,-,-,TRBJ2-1,CASSTTTRRSIIYNEQFF,TGTGCCAGCAGCACTACTACGAGGAGGTCGATCATTTACAATGAGCAGTTCTTC
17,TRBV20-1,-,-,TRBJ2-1,CCARDYPQQGRRNEQFF,TGCTGCGCTAGAGATTATCCCCAGCAGGGCCGTAGGAATGAGCAGTTCTTC
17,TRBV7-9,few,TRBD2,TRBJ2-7,CASSPRGVAGGSHEQYF,TGTGCCAGCAGCCCCAGGGGAGTGGCGGGAGGAAGCCACGAGCAGTACTTC
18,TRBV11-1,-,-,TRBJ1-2,CASSLALATRQTTNGYTF,TGTGCCAGCAGCTTAGCCCTTGCGACGAGACAGACTACTAATGGCTACACCTTC
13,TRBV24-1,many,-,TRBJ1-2,CATTDRDTGRYTF,TGTGCCACCACCGACCGGGACACGGGTCGCTACACCTTC
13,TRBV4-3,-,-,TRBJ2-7,CATSQDFSYEQYF,TGCGCCACCAGCCAAGATTTCAGCTACGAGCAGTACTTC
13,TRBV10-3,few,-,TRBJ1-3,CAITGSSGNTIYF,TGTGCCATCACGGGGTCCTCTGGAAACACCATATATTTT
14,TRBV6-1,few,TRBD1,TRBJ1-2,CASIPHSGQGGYTF,TGTGCCAGCATCCCTCACTCCGGACAGGGTGGCTACACCTTC
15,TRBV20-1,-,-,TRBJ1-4,CSARGWGATNEKLFF,TGCAGTGCTAGAGGTTGGGGGGCAACTAATGAAAAACTGTTTTTT
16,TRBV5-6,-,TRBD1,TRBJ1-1,CASSLGGGRMNTEAFF,TGTGCCAGCAGCTTAGGGGGCGGCCGCATGAACACTGAAGCTTTCTTT
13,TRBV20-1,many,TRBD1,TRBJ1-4,CSARPQGDEKLFF,TGCAGTGCGAGACCACAGGGGGACGAAAAACTGTTTTTT
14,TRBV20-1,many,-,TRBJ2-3,CSASMGLVSDTQYF,TGCAGTGCTAGCATGGGGCTTGTGTCAGATACGCAGTATTTT
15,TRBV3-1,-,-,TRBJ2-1,CASSPPGRGGDEQFF,TGTGCCAGCAGTCCCCCAGGTCGGGGTGGCGATGAGCAGTTCTTC
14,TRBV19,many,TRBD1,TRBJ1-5,CASSRGTDYQPQHF,TGTGCCAGTAGTAGGGGGACAGATTATCAGCCCCAGCATTTT
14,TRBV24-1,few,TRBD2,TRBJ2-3,CATSDGLAPDTQYF,TGTGCCACCAGTGACGGACTAGCTCCAGATACGCAGTATTTT
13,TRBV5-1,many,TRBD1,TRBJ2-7,CASSADRDHEQYF,TGCGCCAGCAGCGCCGACAGGGACCACGAGCAGTACTTC
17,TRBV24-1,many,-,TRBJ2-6,CATSDSRLSSGANVLTF,TGTGCCACCAGTGATTCCAGACTGAGCTCTGGGGCCAACGTCCTGACTTTC
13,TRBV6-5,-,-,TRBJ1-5,CASCLSGTQPQHF,TGTGCCAGCTGTTTGAGCGGAACTCAGCCCCAGCATTTT
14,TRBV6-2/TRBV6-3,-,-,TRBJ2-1,CASSYLGSYNEQFF,TGTGCCAGCAGTTACCTAGGGTCCTACAATGAGCAGTTCTTC
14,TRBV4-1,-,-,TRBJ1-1,CASSQDSGVTEAFF,TGCGCCAGCAGCCAAGATTCCGGGGTCACTGAAGCTTTCTTT
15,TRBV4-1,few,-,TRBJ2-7,CASSQEATSSYEQYF,TGCGCCAGCAGCCAAGAGGCGACTTCCTCCTACGAGCAGTACTTC
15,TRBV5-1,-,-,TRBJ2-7,CASSPPGRPGYEQYF,TGCGCCAGCAGCCCCCCGGGACGACCAGGGTACGAGCAGTACTTC
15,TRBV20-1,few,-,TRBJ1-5,CSALGAGHSNQPQHF,TGCAGTGCCTTGGGGGCAGGTCATAGCAATCAGCCCCAGCATTTT
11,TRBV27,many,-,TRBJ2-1,CASSPGYEQFF,TGTGCCAGCAGCCCGGGCTATGAGCAGTTCTTC
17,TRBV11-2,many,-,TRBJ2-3,CASSLEVDPTSTDTQYF,TGTGCCAGCAGCTTAGAAGTAGATCCTACTAGCACAGATACGCAGTATTTT
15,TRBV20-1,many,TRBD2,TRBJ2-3,CSATSGTSGTDTQYF,TGCAGTGCTACCTCCGGGACTAGCGGCACAGATACGCAGTATTTT
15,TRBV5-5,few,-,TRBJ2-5,CASSLRDLYQETQYF,TGTGCCAGCAGCTTGAGGGACCTGTACCAAGAGACCCAGTACTTC
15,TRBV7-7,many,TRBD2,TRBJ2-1,CASSPLAGGYNEQFF,TGTGCCAGCAGTCCGCTAGCGGGAGGGTACAATGAGCAGTTCTTC
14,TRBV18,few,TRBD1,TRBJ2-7,CASSPGTGMAEQYF,TGTGCCAGCTCCCCCGGGACAGGGATGGCCGAGCAGTACTTC
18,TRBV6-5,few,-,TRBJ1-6,CASSYGGRAFWNNSPLHF,TGTGCCAGCAGTTACGGGGGGCGCGCATTTTGGAATAATTCACCCCTCCACTTT
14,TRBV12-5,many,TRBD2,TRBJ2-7,CASGRAGEGGEQYF,TGTGCTAGTGGCAGAGCGGGAGAGGGGGGAGAGCAGTACTTC
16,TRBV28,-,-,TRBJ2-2,CATALDPDYYTGELFF,TGTGCCACCGCCTTGGATCCGGACTACTACACCGGGGAGCTGTTTTTT
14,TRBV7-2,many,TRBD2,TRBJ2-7,CASSLMTSTREQYF,TGTGCCAGCAGCTTAATGACTAGCACCCGGGAGCAGTACTTC
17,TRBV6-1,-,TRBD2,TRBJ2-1,CASSSIYGLAGDNEQFF,TGTGCCAGCAGCTCCATATATGGACTAGCGGGAGACAATGAGCAGTTCTTC
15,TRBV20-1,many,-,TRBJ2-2,CSATYSSSNTGELFF,TGCAGTGCTACCTACAGCTCCTCGAACACCGGGGAGCTGTTTTTT
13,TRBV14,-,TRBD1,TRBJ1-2,CASSRETGAGYTF,TGTGCCAGCAGCCGAGAGACAGGGGCGGGCTACACCTTC
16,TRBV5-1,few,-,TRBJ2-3,CASSLGTGIRTDTQYF,TGCGCCAGCAGCTTGGGGACCGGGATACGCACAGATACGCAGTATTTT
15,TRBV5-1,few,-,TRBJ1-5,CASSLGNGDDQPQHF,TGCGCCAGCAGCTTGGGTAATGGGGATGATCAGCCCCAGCATTTT
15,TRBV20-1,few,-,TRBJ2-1,CSAPPQARERNEQFF,TGCAGTGCTCCCCCCCAAGCTCGAGAGCGGAATGAGCAGTTCTTC
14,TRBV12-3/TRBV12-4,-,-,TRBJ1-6,CASSRQRFNSPLHF,TGTGCCAGCAGTCGACAGCGGTTCAATTCACCCCTCCACTTT
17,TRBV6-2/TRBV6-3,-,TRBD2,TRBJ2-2,CASTKGLAGGRTGELFF,TGTGCCAGCACCAAGGGACTAGCGGGAGGTCGTACCGGGGAGCTGTTTTTT
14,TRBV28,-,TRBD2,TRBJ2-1,CASSLGTSGSEQFF,TGTGCCAGCAGTTTAGGGACTAGCGGGAGTGAGCAGTTCTTC
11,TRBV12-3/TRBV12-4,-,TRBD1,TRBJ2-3,CASRDRGAQYF,TGTGCCAGCAGAGACAGGGGCGCGCAGTATTTT
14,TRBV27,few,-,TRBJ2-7,CASSLKWASYEQYF,TGTGCCAGCAGTTTAAAGTGGGCCTCCTACGAGCAGTACTTC
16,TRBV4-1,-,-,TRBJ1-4,CASSQDGPATNEKLFF,TGCGCCAGCAGCCAAGACGGACCTGCAACTAATGAAAAACTGTTTTTT
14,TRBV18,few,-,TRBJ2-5,CASSPPSGQETQYF,TGTGCCAGCTCACCACCGTCCGGGCAAGAGACCCAGTACTTC
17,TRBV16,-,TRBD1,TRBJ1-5,CASSRSRGAGGHQPQHF,TGTGCCAGCAGCCGGTCCCGGGGCGCAGGGGGCCATCAGCCCCAGCATTTT
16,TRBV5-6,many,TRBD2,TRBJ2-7,CASSFYLSGSNYEQYF,TGTGCCAGCAGCTTTTACCTGAGCGGGAGTAACTACGAGCAGTACTTC
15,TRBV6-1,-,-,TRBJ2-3,CASGRSPGQGDTQYF,TGTGCCAGCGGCCGGTCTCCCGGGCAGGGAGATACGCAGTATTTT
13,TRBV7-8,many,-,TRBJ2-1,CASSVDHYNEQFF,TGTGCCAGCAGCGTCGACCACTACAATGAGCAGTTCTTC
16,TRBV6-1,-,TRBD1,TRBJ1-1,CASSPPGQGGNTEAFF,TGTGCCAGCAGTCCACCGGGACAGGGGGGAAACACTGAAGCTTTCTTT